The 8 T cell receptor beta chains presented below share a single source sample, sequenced in a study of T-cell memory formation after mild COVID-19 (dated by TCRdb to 2020 to 2023). The library was made by 5' RACE. The sample was run on an Illumina NovaSeq 6000. The raw public data were reprocessed by TCRdb itself: fastp quality trimming at Q25, MiXCR clonotype calling, in-frame beta chains only. Each record represents a unique CDR3 protein, reported with the most common genes and DNA among its rows. This sample comprises around 300,000 distinct CDR3 sequences, 10% to 15% of them detected only once. The leading ten clones occupy about 22% of the sample. Input material: PBMCs or a T cell subset sorted from them (not recorded which). The source is a man aged 18-30 years who had mild COVID-19 (a few samples of this study predate the infection). The sample titles of this study are shuffled in the database, so cell type and time point are left out; the donor was told from shared clones.

This clonotype showed up just a few times. V is TRBV2 and J is TRBJ1-2, with D perhaps matching TRBD1 (5 bases). The CDR3 is 16 residues long. Germline values: CDR1 SNHLY, CDR2 FYNNEI. V was trimmed by 6 bases and J by 0 bases, leaving 17 bases between them. The CDR3, as DNA: TGTGCCAGCAGGGTAGACTGGGGACCATCTAACTATGGCTACACCTTC. It yields the protein CASRVDWGPSNYGYTF. The complete variable domain, with remaining parts taken from reference TRBV2 and TRBJ1-2, reads EPEVTQTPSHQVTQMGQEVILRCVPISNHLYFYWYRQILGQKVEFLVSFYNNEISEKSEIFDDQFSVERPDGSNFTLKIRSTKLEDSAMYFCASRVDWGPSNYGYTFGSGTRLTVV.

This clonotype has only a few counts. The rearrangement links TRBV29-1 to TRBJ2-3; 7 nucleotides match TRBD1. V gave up 7 bases and J gave up 0 bases; unmatched junction bases: 1. Per the germline V gene, CDR1 is SQVTM and CDR2 is ANQGSEA. CDR3 length: 12 residues. CDR3 protein: CSGDRSTDTQYF. The CDR3 nucleotides read TGCAGCGGGGACAGAAGCACAGATACGCAGTATTTT.

The V call is TRBV12-3 or TRBV12-4, the J call TRBJ2-2, with TRBD2 matching over 7 bases. The CDR3 length is 13 residues. V was pared by 10 bases and J by 7 bases, with 9 bases of the junction left unmatched. CDR3 in amino acids: CATPRGVGGELFF. CDR3 coding DNA: TGTGCCACCCCCCGGGGGGTTGGCGGGGAGCTGTTTTTT.

J is TRBJ2-7 and V is TRBV20-1, with TRBD2 matching 10 bases. CDR3 length: 14 amino acids. Germline values: CDR1 DFQATT, CDR2 SNEGSKA (reference sequence). The V segment lost 5 bases and the J segment 1 base; nucleotides outside the gene matches: 5. DNA for the CDR3: TGCAGTGCTGGGTCTAGCGGGAGTTCCTACGAGCAGTACTTC. Translated: CSAGSSGSSYEQYF.

The chain recombines TRBV27 with TRBJ1-2, with a possible D match to TRBD1 (6 bases). CDR1 and CDR2 from the germline V gene are MNHEY and SMNVEV (reference sequence). This CDR3 contains 14 residues. The germline V and J ends were trimmed by 4 bases and 12 bases, with 21 bases remaining between them. CDR3 residues: CASSSITSPGANTF. In DNA form, the CDR3 reads TGTGCCAGCAGTTCCATTACCTCACCGGGGGCGAACACCTTC.

The chain links TRBV7-8 to TRBJ2-5, with TRBD1 identical over 7 bases. Trimming at V came to 6 bases and at J to 2 bases, leaving 15 bases not matched to a gene. The CDR3 has 17 residues. Germline assignment: CDR1 SGHVS and CDR2 FQNEAQ. The CDR3, as DNA: TGTGCCAGCAGTTCGTATTATGGGGACAGCGTTCAAGAGACCCAGTACTTC. Translated: CASSSYYGDSVQETQYF.

This clonotype was recorded a few times. The chain joins TRBV7-9 to TRBJ2-3, with D unresolved. Germline V gene data show CDR1 as SEHNR and CDR2 as FQNEAQ (reference sequence). Trimming removed 5 bases from V and 7 bases from J, with 19 bases in between. This CDR3 region has 15 residues. The CDR3, as DNA: TGTGCCAGCAGCGCCGGGCTTCAGTCCAGGAATACGCAGTATTTT. This gives the protein CASSAGLQSRNTQYF.

The chain recombines TRBV29-1 with TRBJ2-3; 8 bases agree with TRBD2. Unmatched junction bases numbered 8, after V lost 8 bases and J lost 1 base. This CDR3 has 14 residues. CDR1 and CDR2 (germline): SQVTM, ANQGSEA. CDR3 in amino acids: CSYGRAGGTDTQYF. The CDR3 coding sequence is TGCAGCTACGGGAGGGCGGGGGGCACAGATACGCAGTATTTT.